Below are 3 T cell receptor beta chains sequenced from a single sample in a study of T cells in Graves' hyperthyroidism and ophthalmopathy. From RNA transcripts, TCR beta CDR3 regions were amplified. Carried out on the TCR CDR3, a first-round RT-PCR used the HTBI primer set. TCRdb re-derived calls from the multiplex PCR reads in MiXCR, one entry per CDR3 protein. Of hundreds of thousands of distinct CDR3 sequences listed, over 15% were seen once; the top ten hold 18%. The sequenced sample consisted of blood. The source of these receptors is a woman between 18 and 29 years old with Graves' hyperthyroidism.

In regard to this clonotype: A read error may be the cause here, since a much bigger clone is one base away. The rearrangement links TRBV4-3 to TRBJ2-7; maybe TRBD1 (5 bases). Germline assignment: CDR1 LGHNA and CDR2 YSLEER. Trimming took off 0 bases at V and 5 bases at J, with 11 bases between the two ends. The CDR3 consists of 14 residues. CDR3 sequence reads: CASSQDWQGNEQYF. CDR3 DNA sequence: TGCGCCAGCAGCCAAGACTGGCAGGGAAACGAGCAGTACTTC.

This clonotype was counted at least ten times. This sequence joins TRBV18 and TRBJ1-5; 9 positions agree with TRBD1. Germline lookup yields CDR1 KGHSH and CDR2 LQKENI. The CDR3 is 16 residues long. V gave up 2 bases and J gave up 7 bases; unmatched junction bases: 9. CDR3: CASSPTGTGPIQPQHF. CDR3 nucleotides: TGTGCCAGCTCACCAACGGGGACAGGGCCTATCCAGCCCCAGCATTTT.

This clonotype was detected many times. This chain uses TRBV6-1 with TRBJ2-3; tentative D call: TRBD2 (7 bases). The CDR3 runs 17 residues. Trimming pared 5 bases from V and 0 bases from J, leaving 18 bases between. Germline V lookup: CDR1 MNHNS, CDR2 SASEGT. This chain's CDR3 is CASSPLGGGTSTDTQYF. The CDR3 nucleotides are TGTGCCAGCAGTCCCCTAGGGGGGGGGACTAGCACAGATACGCAGTATTTT.